The 28 T cell receptor beta chains listed next were all sequenced from one sample in a study of early T cells in non-severe SARS-CoV-2 infection. TCRdb independently ran MiXCR on the 5' RACE reads; one entry per CDR3 protein. The repertoire includes some 81,000 distinct CDR3 sequences, roughly 9.4% of them detected once, and approximately 4.8% sits in the top ten. Sequenced material: whole blood. These receptors originate from an adult who was a healthcare worker with PCR-confirmed SARS-CoV-2 infection or an uninfected control (not recorded which).

This clonotype has only a few counts. The genes are TRBV10-3 and TRBJ2-5; 9 bases are shared with TRBD1. Trimming at V came to 8 bases and at J to 2 bases, leaving 6 bases not matched to a gene. Germline-derived CDR1 and CDR2 are ENHRY and SYGVKD. This CDR3 comprises 14 residues. CDR3 protein: CAIRRDREQETQYF. The CDR3 DNA follows: TGTGCCATCCGCCGGGACAGGGAACAAGAGACCCAGTACTTC.

This clonotype was recorded many times. This chain joins TRBV11-2 and TRBJ1-1, with D perhaps TRBD1 (6 bases). Trimming removed 5 bases at V and 1 base at J, with 14 bases between. This CDR3 comprises 15 residues. Germline CDR1 reads SGHAT; CDR2 reads FQNNGV. The CDR3 sequence: CASSPWTVRNTEAFF. CDR3 DNA: TGTGCCAGCAGCCCTTGGACAGTTCGGAACACTGAAGCTTTCTTT.

This clonotype was detected only a few times. The gene calls are TRBV28 and TRBJ2-7; 7 positions agree with TRBD2. The CDR3 is made up of 15 amino acids. The germline gives CDR1 MDHEN, CDR2 SYDVKM. The ends lost 5 bases at V and 4 bases at J; junction bases unmatched: 11. The CDR3 protein is CASSGAGAGIYEQYF. The DNA of the CDR3 is TGTGCCAGCAGTGGGGCGGGAGCAGGGATTTACGAGCAGTACTTC. The variable domain in full, with the rest retrieved from reference TRBV28 and TRBJ2-7, is DVKVTQSSRYLVKRTGEKVFLECVQDMDHENMFWYRQDPGLGLRLIYFSYDVKMKEKGDIPEGYSVSREKKERFSLILESASTNQTSMYLCASSGAGAGIYEQYFGPGTRLTVT.

This chain uses TRBV18 with TRBJ2-7; TRBD1 might be the D (5 bases). The germline gives CDR1 KGHSH, CDR2 LQKENI. The V end lost 3 bases, the J end lost 0 bases, and 9 bases lay between the germline ends. The CDR3 extends over 14 amino acids. The CDR3 coding sequence is TGTGCCAGCTCACCCCAACAGGCCTCCTACGAGCAGTACTTC. Translating gives CASSPQQASYEQYF.

The chain joins TRBV7-2 to TRBJ2-1; 7 bases fit TRBD2. The ends lost 0 bases at V and 9 bases at J; junction bases unmatched: 11. From germline, CDR1 is SGHTA and CDR2 FQGNSA. The CDR3 covers 16 residues. The CDR3 nucleotides are TGTGCCAGCAGCTTAGCCCGGGCTAGCGGTCGCCTTGAGCAGTTCTTC. Amino acid sequence: CASSLARASGRLEQFF.

In its sample, this clonotype was seen many times. The gene calls are TRBV6-2 or TRBV6-3 and TRBJ2-2; TRBD1 aligns across 8 bases. Trimming took 6 bases from V and 7 from J; bases not matched to a gene: 19. This CDR3 contains 18 residues. The germline V gene encodes CDR1 MNHEY and CDR2 SVGEGT. This CDR3 reads CASSKTAGTGGGIGELFF. The DNA for the CDR3 is TGTGCCAGCAGCAAGACTGCTGGGACAGGCGGAGGGATCGGGGAGCTGTTTTTT.

The chain combines TRBV18 with TRBJ2-7; possible D gene TRBD1, 5 bases. The germline V gene encodes CDR1 KGHSH and CDR2 LQKENI. Trimming stripped 0 bases from V and 4 bases from J, with 7 bases between. The CDR3 has 13 amino acids. The CDR3 loop is CASSPPGVYEQYF. The CDR3 nucleotides are TGTGCCAGCTCACCACCAGGGGTGTACGAGCAGTACTTC.

The V and J genes are TRBV25-1 and TRBJ2-7; D possibly uses TRBD1 or TRBD2 (5 bases each). This CDR3 is built from 15 residues. Germline CDR1 is MGHDK and CDR2 is SYGVNS. Trimming took 6 bases from V and 7 from J, leaving 22 bases between them. CDR3 sequence (DNA): TGTGCCAGCAGCGCCTCCGGGGCTCCCCTGGGGGAGCAGTACTTC. As protein: CASSASGAPLGEQYF.

This clonotype was seen repeatedly, ten times or more. V is TRBV6-1 and J is TRBJ2-1, with no clear D. The CDR3 is 13 amino acids. The germline V and J ends were trimmed by 1 base and 7 bases, with 8 bases remaining between them. Germline CDR1 is MNHNS and CDR2 is SASEGT. CDR3 sequence: CASSEVSENEQFF. CDR3 coding DNA: TGTGCCAGCAGTGAAGTTTCCGAGAATGAGCAGTTCTTC.

This clonotype was recorded many times. The chain recombines TRBV2 with TRBJ2-7, with D tentatively TRBD2 (6 bases). The CDR3 totals 13 residues. V was shortened by 6 bases and J by 4 bases, with 13 bases between the two germline ends. The germline CDR1 and CDR2 sequences are SNHLY and FYNNEI. The CDR3 DNA reads as TGTGCCAGCAGCCAAGAGGGGAGGTACGAGCAGTACTTC. Its translation is CASSQEGRYEQYF.

This clonotype appeared many times. This rearrangement joins TRBV6-4 to TRBJ2-7; weak D call: TRBD2 (6 bases). In germline, CDR1 is MRHNA, CDR2 SNTAGT. The ends were cut back, 8 bases at V and 3 bases at J, with 26 bases in the middle. The CDR3 consists of 17 residues. CDR3 sequence: CASGGAGNYYYYYEQYF. CDR3 sequence (DNA): TGTGCCAGCGGTGGGGCGGGAAACTACTACTACTACTACGAGCAGTACTTC.

Within the sample, this clonotype is medium-sized. The chain uses TRBV7-9 and TRBJ2-1, with D perhaps TRBD2 (6 bases). V gave up 2 bases and J gave up 7 bases, with 18 bases separating them. Germline lookup yields CDR1 SEHNR and CDR2 FQNEAQ (reference sequence). The CDR3 totals 16 residues. The CDR3: CASSLLVPGDENEQFF. In nucleotides, the CDR3 is TGTGCCAGCAGCTTATTAGTCCCGGGAGATGAAAATGAGCAGTTCTTC.

The J gene is TRBJ1-1, the V gene TRBV28, with D hard to call. The CDR3 totals 14 residues. V gave up 6 bases and J gave up 4 bases, with 15 bases separating them. Germline values: CDR1 MDHEN, CDR2 SYDVKM. In DNA, the CDR3 is TGTGCCAGCAGATACTCAGAAGGAGGCACTGAAGCTTTCTTT. This encodes CASRYSEGGTEAFF.

Many counts were recorded for this clonotype. J is TRBJ2-6 and V is TRBV10-3, with 9 positions matching TRBD1. V lost 7 bases and J lost 2; bases outside the gene matches: 6. The CDR3 covers 16 residues. CDR1 ENHRY and CDR2 SYGVKD come from the germline V gene. The CDR3 coding sequence is TGTGCCATCACCGCGACAGGGGGTCCTGGGGCCAACGTCCTGACTTTC. As protein: CAITATGGPGANVLTF.

J is TRBJ1-2 and V is TRBV14; D unclear. Germline assignment: CDR1 SGHDN and CDR2 FVKESK. This CDR3 spans 18 amino acids. V lost 0 bases to trimming and J lost 4 bases, with 21 bases between them. DNA of the CDR3: TGTGCCAGCAGCCAAGAAGGAGGCAGATCCCCATGGGGCTATGGCTACACCTTC. Translation: CASSQEGGRSPWGYGYTF.

This clonotype was counted a few times. This chain links TRBV3-1 with TRBJ2-7; TRBD1 matches at 9 bases. This CDR3 has 15 amino acids. With 1 base clipped from V and 2 bases from J, the junction kept 3 bases outside the gene matches. Germline V gene lookup returns CDR1 LGHDT and CDR2 YNNKEL (reference sequence). The CDR3 coding sequence is TGTGCCAGCAGCCAAGTGGGGACAGGGACCTACGAGCAGTACTTC. Encoded protein: CASSQVGTGTYEQYF.

This clonotype was seen a few times. The J gene is TRBJ2-2, the V gene TRBV28; D unclear. Germline values: CDR1 MDHEN, CDR2 SYDVKM. Trimming stripped 4 bases from V and 2 bases from J, with 5 bases between. The CDR3 has 13 amino acids. CDR3 DNA sequence: TGTGCCAGCAGTTCCCCCAACACCGGGGAGCTGTTTTTT. This encodes CASSSPNTGELFF.

The V gene is TRBV7-2, the J gene TRBJ2-3; 7 bases align to TRBD2. Per germline, CDR1 SGHTA and CDR2 FQGNSA. Trimming took 6 bases from V and 2 from J; bases not matched to a gene: 8. The CDR3 sequence is 15 residues long. CDR3 nucleotides: TGTGCCAGCAGGGGCGGACTAGTTTTCACAGATACGCAGTATTTT. This codes for CASRGGLVFTDTQYF. The variable domain in full, with the rest retrieved from reference TRBV7-2 and TRBJ2-3, is GAGVSQSPSNKVTEKGKDVELRCDPISGHTALYWYRQSLGQGLEFLIYFQGNSAPDKSGLPSDRFSAERTGGSVSTLTIQRTQQEDSAVYLCASRGGLVFTDTQYFGPGTRLTVL.

This clonotype came up many times. The V gene is TRBV5-1, the J gene TRBJ2-7; no clear D. Germline V gene data show CDR1 as SGHRS and CDR2 as YFSETQ. V lost 2 bases and J 0 bases, leaving 9 bases between the germline ends. This CDR3 comprises 14 residues. CDR3 region: CASSFLQASYEQYF. CDR3 bases: TGCGCCAGCAGCTTCCTCCAGGCCTCCTACGAGCAGTACTTC.

Regarding this clonotype: A much more abundant neighbour one base away suggests this may be a read error. The rearrangement joins TRBV9 to TRBJ2-2; maybe TRBD2 (5 bases). Per germline, CDR1 SGDLS and CDR2 YYNGEE. This CDR3 contains 15 residues. CDR3 bases: TGTGCCAGCAGCGTAGAGGCTGAGTACCCCGGGGAGCTGTCTTTT. Its protein is CASSVEAEYPGELSF.

By sample share, this clonotype is medium-sized (0.01 to 0.1%). This rearrangement joins TRBV15 to TRBJ2-5, with 7 bases that match TRBD2. Germline CDR1 is LNHNV and CDR2 is YYDKDF (reference sequence). The V gene end was trimmed by 2 bases and the J gene end by 4 bases; junction bases not matched to a gene: 7. This CDR3 spans 15 amino acids. The CDR3 loop is CATSRSGGSAETQYF. The CDR3 DNA is TGTGCCACCAGCAGATCCGGGGGGTCAGCAGAGACCCAGTACTTC. Supplemented by reference TRBV15 and TRBJ2-5, the full variable domain reads DAMVIQNPRYQVTQFGKPVTLSCSQTLNHNVMYWYQQKSSQAPKLLFHYYDKDFNNEADTPDNFQSRRPNTSFCFLDIRSPGLGDTAMYLCATSRSGGSAETQYFGPGTRLLVL.

There are a few counts of this clonotype. The chain joins TRBV2 to TRBJ2-1; tentative D call: TRBD2 (6 bases). Looked up from germline, CDR1 is SNHLY and CDR2 is FYNNEI. The V and J ends lost 7 bases and 0 bases respectively, with 10 bases between them. CDR3 length: 14 amino acids. The CDR3 nucleotides read TGTGCCAGCACTGACGGGAGCTCCTACAATGAGCAGTTCTTC. Translating it yields CASTDGSSYNEQFF.

This clonotype was observed at least ten times. The V call is TRBV6-6, the J call TRBJ2-7, with D tentatively TRBD2 (5 bases). The CDR3 totals 12 residues. Trimming left V 0 bases short and J 8 bases short, with 8 bases between. Germline V gives CDR1 MNHNY, CDR2 SVGAGI (reference sequence). CDR3 DNA sequence: TGTGCCAGCAGTTACTCGGAGGCCAAGCAGTACTTC. Translated: CASSYSEAKQYF.

This clonotype showed up many times. The rearrangement links TRBV7-9 to TRBJ1-6; 7 nucleotides agree with TRBD1. Unmatched junction bases numbered 9, after V lost 2 bases and J lost 8 bases. CDR3 length equals 16 residues. Germline V CDR1 and CDR2: SEHNR, FQNEAQ (reference sequence). DNA for the CDR3: TGTGCCAGCAGCTTATTTTCGAGACAGGGTGATTCACCCCTCCACTTT. Its translation is CASSLFSRQGDSPLHF.

V is TRBV5-4 and J is TRBJ2-7; unclear D gene. The V and J ends lost 1 base and 4 bases respectively, with 6 bases between them. The CDR3 has 12 amino acids. Germline V gene sequence: CDR1 SGHNT, CDR2 YYREEE (reference sequence). CDR3 coding DNA: TGTGCCAGCAGCTTGTGGCAGTACGAGCAGTACTTC. Residues: CASSLWQYEQYF.

This clonotype occurred a few times. The V call is TRBV11-2, the J call TRBJ2-3; 7 bases are a match to TRBD1. This CDR3 is built from 15 residues. Germline loops: CDR1 SGHAT, CDR2 FQNNGV. With 5 bases clipped from V and 10 bases from J, the junction kept 15 bases outside the gene matches. CDR3 amino acids: CASSRDSQSQMAQYF. Written as DNA, the CDR3 is TGTGCCAGCAGCCGGGACAGCCAGTCACAGATGGCGCAGTATTTT.

Ten or more counts support this clonotype. This chain uses TRBV5-1 with TRBJ2-3, with a tentative D call TRBD1 (6 bases). Trimming pared 5 bases from V and 1 base from J, leaving 14 bases between. This CDR3 comprises 15 residues. The germline V gene encodes CDR1 SGHRS and CDR2 YFSETQ. The CDR3 region is CASRVAGDRTDTQYF. The CDR3 nucleotides read TGCGCCAGCAGGGTCGCAGGGGACCGCACAGATACGCAGTATTTT.

This clonotype appeared many times. The chain recombines TRBV6-4 with TRBJ2-6; 9 nucleotides line up with TRBD1. V gave up 2 bases and J gave up 4 bases; unmatched junction bases: 6. In germline, CDR1 is MRHNA, CDR2 SNTAGT. This CDR3 is 17 amino acids long. CDR3 amino acids: CASSDGGQGSGANVLTF. The CDR3 DNA reads as TGTGCCAGCAGTGACGGGGGACAGGGATCCGGGGCCAACGTCCTGACTTTC.